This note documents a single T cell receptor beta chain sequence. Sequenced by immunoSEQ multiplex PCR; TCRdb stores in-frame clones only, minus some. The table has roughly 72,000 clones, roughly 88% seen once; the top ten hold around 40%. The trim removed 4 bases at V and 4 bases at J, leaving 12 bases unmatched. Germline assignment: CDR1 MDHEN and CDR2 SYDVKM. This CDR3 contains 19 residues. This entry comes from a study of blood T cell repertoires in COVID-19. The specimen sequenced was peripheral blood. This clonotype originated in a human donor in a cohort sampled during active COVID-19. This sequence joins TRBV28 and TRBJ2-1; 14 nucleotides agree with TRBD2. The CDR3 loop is CASSSQGTSGSGVYNEQFF. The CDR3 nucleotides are TGTGCCAGCAGTTCGCAGGGGACTAGCGGGAGTGGGGTTTACAATGAGCAGTTCTTC.